This TCR beta chain was documented in a study of cytomegalovirus exposure and HLA in healthy donors. Worth noting for this clone: The antigen is undetermined.

With 60 Vbeta and 13 Jbeta primers, the PCR was carried out. Measured with immunoSEQ multiplex PCR; TCRdb has only the in-frame clones, and not every one. The sample has approximately 150,000 clones, more than 75% seen once. Study results and caveats: On later analysis, the bulk of CMV-associated TCR beta chains appeared to be HLA-restricted. A later analysis found common viral pathogens apparently linked to several of the most significant clusters. At a 0.05 false discovery rate, a later analysis found roughly 17,000 TCR beta sequences to be associated with HLA alleles. Across donors, sequencing depth was assumed by presence/absence analyses to be roughly uniform.

This TCR derives from a woman in her thirties or forties in good health and CMV-seropositive. Material: PBMCs.

CDR3 in amino acids: CASSAGWGVRNTEAFF. As DNA, the CDR3 is TGTGCCAGTAGCGCGGGTTGGGGAGTGAGGAACACTGAAGCTTTCTTT. The V and J genes are TRBV19 and TRBJ1-1, with D unclear. The length of the CDR3 is 16 residues. Per the germline V gene, CDR1 is LNHDA and CDR2 is SQIVND (reference sequence). The ends were cut back, 6 bases at V and 1 base at J, with 18 bases in the middle. The full variable domain, with the rest looked up from reference TRBV19 and TRBJ1-1, is DGGITQSPKYLFRKEGQNVTLSCEQNLNHDAMYWYRQDPGQGLRLIYYSQIVNDFQKGDIAEGYSVSREKKESFPLTVTSAQKNPTAFYLCASSAGWGVRNTEAFFGQGTRLTVV.